This entry lists 6 T cell receptor beta chains sequenced from one sample in a study of identical twins. TCRdb re-analysed the 5' RACE reads in MiXCR, keeping a single row per CDR3 protein. The table records 690,000 or so distinct CDR3 sequences, about 9.4% of them present only once. This sample also appeared in a second study, on yellow fever vaccine responses in identical twins.

Sequencing was performed on PBMCs. Receptors were obtained from a woman under 30 in good health.

The sample holds a few counts of this clonotype. The chain links TRBV4-3 to TRBJ2-3; D possibly uses TRBD1 or TRBD2 (6 bases each). This CDR3 has 16 amino acids. Trimming pared 4 bases from V and 6 bases from J, leaving 20 bases between. Germline V CDR1 and CDR2: LGHNA, YSLEER. CDR3 nucleotides: TGCGCCAGCAGCCTCTCACTTTGGGGGGCAGGGGATACGCAGTATTTT. Its translation: CASSLSLWGAGDTQYF.

This chain uses TRBV30 with TRBJ2-7; D is unresolved. CDR1 is GTSNPN and CDR2 is SVGIG in the germline V gene (reference sequence). V was shortened by 5 bases and J by 7 bases, with 15 bases between the two germline ends. The length of the CDR3 is 12 residues. The CDR3 DNA sequence: TGTGCCTGGTCATCAGGAGTCTTGGAGCAGTACTTC. Translation: CAWSSGVLEQYF.

This clonotype was picked up many times. The chain carries TRBV7-2 and TRBJ2-5, with D possibly TRBD1 on 5 matching bases. The CDR3 extends over 16 amino acids. The V end lost 1 base, the J end lost 3 bases, and 15 bases lay between the germline ends. Germline CDR1 reads SGHTA; CDR2 reads FQGNSA. CDR3 in DNA: TGTGCCAGCAGCTTAGTGGTCAGTCCAGGGAAAGAGACCCAGTACTTC. Amino acid sequence: CASSLVVSPGKETQYF.

This clonotype appeared a few times. The chain employs TRBV25-1 and TRBJ2-7; 9 bases match TRBD1. Looked up from germline, CDR1 is MGHDK and CDR2 is SYGVNS. This CDR3 comprises 15 residues. V shed 2 bases and J 7 bases; nucleotides not matched to a gene: 9. The CDR3 sequence is CASSEMGQGQGEQYF. The CDR3 region has the DNA TGTGCCAGCAGTGAAATGGGACAGGGCCAGGGGGAGCAGTACTTC.

A few counts support this clonotype. DNA of the CDR3: TGCAGTGCTAGATCCGGGACAGGGAACACCGGGGAGCTGTTTTTT. Residues: CSARSGTGNTGELFF. The V call is TRBV20-1, the J call TRBJ2-2, with 8 bases identical to TRBD1. Germline CDR1 DFQATT, CDR2 SNEGSKA (reference sequence). The length of the CDR3 is 15 residues. J was trimmed by 1 base and V by 2 bases; bases with no gene match: 3.

This chain connects TRBV29-1 to TRBJ2-5, with D perhaps TRBD1 or TRBD2 (6 bases each). Trimming removed 4 bases at V and 5 bases at J, with 14 bases between. The germline V gene encodes CDR1 SQVTM and CDR2 ANQGSEA. The CDR3 runs to 13 residues. CDR3 coding DNA: TGCAGCGTTGCAATCCAGGGGAGGGAGACCCAGTACTTC. It specifies CSVAIQGRETQYF.